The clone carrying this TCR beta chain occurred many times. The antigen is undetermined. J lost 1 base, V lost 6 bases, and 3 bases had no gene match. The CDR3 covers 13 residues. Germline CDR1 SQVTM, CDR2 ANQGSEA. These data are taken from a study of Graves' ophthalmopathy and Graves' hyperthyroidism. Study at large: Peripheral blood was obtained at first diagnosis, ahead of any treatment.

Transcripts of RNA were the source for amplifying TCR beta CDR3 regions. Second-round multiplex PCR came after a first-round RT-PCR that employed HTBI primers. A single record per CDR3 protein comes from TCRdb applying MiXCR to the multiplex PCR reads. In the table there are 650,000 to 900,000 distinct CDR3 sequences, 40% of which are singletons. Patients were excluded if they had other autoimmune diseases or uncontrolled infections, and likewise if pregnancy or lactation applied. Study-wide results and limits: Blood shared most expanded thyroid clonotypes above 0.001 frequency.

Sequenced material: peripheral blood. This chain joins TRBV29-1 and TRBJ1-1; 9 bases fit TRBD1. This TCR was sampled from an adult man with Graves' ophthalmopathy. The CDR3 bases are TGCAGCGTAGAGGGACAGGGGAACACTGAAGCTTTCTTT. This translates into CSVEGQGNTEAFF.